This T cell receptor beta chain was sequenced for a study of beta chain features in type 1 diabetes. Whole-study results and caveats: Cells expressing TCR highly could be over-represented by cDNA sequencing. People with Type 1 diabetes carried modestly yet significantly shorter TCRB CDR3s in all four CD4+ subsets.

For this clone: What it binds is unknown.

Per germline, CDR1 SEHNR and CDR2 FQNEAQ (reference sequence). The germline V and J ends were trimmed by 3 bases and 0 bases, with 12 bases remaining between them. The CDR3 is 15 amino acids. Expressed TCRB transcripts got sequenced, as all isolated RNA was reverse transcribed. Some clones are missing from TCRdb's copy, which holds only in-frame ones; the method was immunoSEQ multiplex PCR. There are more than 150,000 clones in the sample; 9% occur only once, and roughly 0.7% lies in the top ten. Using CD45RO/CCR7/CD25/CD127/CD95/CD27, CD4+ naive, central memory, regulatory and stem cell-like memory cells were sorted. Purity exceeding 95% was reached by all sorted populations.

This TCR came from a woman aged 25 to 45 with type 1 diabetes. The sample comprised central memory CD4+ T cells from blood. The chain has TRBV7-9 and TRBJ2-7; perhaps TRBD2 as D (6 bases). As DNA, the CDR3 is TGTGCCAGCAGCTTTCTAGCGCCGAGCTCCTACGAGCAGTACTTC. This gives the protein CASSFLAPSSYEQYF.